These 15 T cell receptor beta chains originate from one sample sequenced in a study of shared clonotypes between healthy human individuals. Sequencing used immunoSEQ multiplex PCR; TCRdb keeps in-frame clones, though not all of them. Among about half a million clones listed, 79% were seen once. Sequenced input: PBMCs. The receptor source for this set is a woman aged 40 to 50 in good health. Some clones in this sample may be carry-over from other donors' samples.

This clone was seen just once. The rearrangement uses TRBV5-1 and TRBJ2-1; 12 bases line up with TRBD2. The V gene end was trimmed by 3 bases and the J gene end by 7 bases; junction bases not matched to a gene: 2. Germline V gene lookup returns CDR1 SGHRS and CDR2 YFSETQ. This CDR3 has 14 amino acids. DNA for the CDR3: TGCGCCAGCAGCTCAGGGACTAGCGGGAATGAGCAGTTCTTC. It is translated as CASSSGTSGNEQFF.

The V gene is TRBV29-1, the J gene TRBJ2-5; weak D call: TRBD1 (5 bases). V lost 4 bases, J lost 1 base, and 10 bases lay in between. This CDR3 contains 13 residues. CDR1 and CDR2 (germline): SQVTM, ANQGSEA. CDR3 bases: TGCAGCGTTGTTCAGGGAAGCCAAGAGACCCAGTACTTC. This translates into CSVVQGSQETQYF.

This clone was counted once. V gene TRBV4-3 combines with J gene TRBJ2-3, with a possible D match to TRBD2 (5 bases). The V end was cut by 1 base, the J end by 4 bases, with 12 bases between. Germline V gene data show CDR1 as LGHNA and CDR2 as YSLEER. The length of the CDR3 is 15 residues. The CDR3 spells CASSQGAAKADTQYF. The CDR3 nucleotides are TGCGCCAGCAGCCAAGGAGCGGCCAAGGCAGATACGCAGTATTTT.

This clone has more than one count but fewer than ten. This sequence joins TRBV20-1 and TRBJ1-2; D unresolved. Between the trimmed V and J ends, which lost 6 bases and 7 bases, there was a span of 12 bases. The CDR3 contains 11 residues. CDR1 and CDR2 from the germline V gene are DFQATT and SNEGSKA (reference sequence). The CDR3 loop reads CSAPVAGGYTF. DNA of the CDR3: TGCAGTGCACCCGTGGCCGGTGGCTACACCTTC.

For the CDR3, the DNA is TGTGCCAGCAGTGCCGGGGCTTCCTACGAGCAGTACTTC. Its protein is CASSAGASYEQYF. This chain links TRBV2 with TRBJ2-7; tentatively, D is TRBD1 or TRBD2 (5 bases each). Germline V gene sequence: CDR1 SNHLY, CDR2 FYNNEI. The CDR3 sequence is 13 residues long. Trimming shortened V by 4 bases and J by 1 base, and 8 bases separated the two germline ends. Looking up the rest from reference TRBV2 and TRBJ2-7 gives the full variable domain: EPEVTQTPSHQVTQMGQEVILRCVPISNHLYFYWYRQILGQKVEFLVSFYNNEISEKSEIFDDQFSVERPDGSNFTLKIRSTKLEDSAMYFCASSAGASYEQYFGPGTRLTVT.

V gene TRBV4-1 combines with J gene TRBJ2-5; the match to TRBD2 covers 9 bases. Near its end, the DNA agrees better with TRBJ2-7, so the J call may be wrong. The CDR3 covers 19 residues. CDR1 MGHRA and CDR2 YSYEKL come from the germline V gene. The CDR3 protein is CASSQRGLGAGGPLYEQYF. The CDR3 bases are TGCGCCAGCAGCCAGCGGGGACTGGGGGCGGGAGGGCCCCTCTACGAGCAGTACTTC.

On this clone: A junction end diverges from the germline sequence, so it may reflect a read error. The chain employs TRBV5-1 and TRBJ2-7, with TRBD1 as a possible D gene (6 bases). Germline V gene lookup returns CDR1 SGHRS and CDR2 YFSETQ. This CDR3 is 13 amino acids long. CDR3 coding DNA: TGCGCCAGCAGCTTTCAGGGGTCCTACGGGCAGTACTTC. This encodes CASSFQGSYGQYF.

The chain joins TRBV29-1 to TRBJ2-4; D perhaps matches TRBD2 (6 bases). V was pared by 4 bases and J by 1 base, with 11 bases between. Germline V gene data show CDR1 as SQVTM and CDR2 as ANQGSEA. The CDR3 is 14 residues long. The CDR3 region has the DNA TGCAGCGTTGGCTTCGCGGGGGCCAAAAACATTCAGTACTTC. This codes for CSVGFAGAKNIQYF.

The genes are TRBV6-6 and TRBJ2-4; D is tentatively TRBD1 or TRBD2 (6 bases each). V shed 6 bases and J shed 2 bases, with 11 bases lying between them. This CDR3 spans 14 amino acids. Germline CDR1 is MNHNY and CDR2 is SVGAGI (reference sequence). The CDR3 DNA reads TGTGCCAGCAGGACGGGGGCGTCCAAAAACATTCAGTACTTC. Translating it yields CASRTGASKNIQYF.

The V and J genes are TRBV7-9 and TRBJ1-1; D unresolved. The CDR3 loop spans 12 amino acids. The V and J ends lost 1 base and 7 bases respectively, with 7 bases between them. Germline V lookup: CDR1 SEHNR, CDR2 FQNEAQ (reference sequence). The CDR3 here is CASSLDGVEAFF. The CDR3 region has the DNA TGTGCCAGCAGCTTAGACGGGGTTGAAGCTTTCTTT.

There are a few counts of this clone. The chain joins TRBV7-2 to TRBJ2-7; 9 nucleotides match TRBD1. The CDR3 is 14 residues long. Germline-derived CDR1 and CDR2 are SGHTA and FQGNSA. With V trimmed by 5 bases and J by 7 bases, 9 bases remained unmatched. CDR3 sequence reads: CASSPQGQGNEQYF. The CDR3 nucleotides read TGTGCCAGCAGCCCACAGGGACAGGGTAATGAGCAGTACTTC.

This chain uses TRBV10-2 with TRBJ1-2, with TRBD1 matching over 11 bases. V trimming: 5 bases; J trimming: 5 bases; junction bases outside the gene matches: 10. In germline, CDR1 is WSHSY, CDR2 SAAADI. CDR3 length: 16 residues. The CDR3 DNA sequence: TGCGCCAGCAGTACCTCCCAAGGGACAGGGGGTTATGGCTACACCTTC. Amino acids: CASSTSQGTGGYGYTF.

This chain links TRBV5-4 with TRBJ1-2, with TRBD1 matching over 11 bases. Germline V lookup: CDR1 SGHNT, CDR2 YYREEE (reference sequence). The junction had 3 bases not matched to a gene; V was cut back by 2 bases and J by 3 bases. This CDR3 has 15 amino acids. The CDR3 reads CASSLVGQGDYGYTF. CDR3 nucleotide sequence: TGTGCCAGCAGCTTAGTGGGACAGGGGGACTATGGCTACACCTTC.

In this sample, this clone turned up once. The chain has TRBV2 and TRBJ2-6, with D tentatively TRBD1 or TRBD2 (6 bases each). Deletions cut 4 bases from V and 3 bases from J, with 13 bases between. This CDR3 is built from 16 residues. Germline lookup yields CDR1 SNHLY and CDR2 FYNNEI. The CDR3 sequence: CASSGSRGGGANVLTF. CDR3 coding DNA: TGTGCCAGCAGTGGAAGCAGGGGAGGTGGGGCCAACGTCCTGACTTTC.

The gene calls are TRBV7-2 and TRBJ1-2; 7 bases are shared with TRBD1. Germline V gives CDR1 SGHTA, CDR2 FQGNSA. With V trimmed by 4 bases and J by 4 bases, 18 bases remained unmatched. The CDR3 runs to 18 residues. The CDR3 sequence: CASSSIRDSHKRTYGYTF. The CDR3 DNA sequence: TGTGCCAGCAGCTCCATTCGGGACAGTCATAAAAGGACCTATGGCTACACCTTC.